This T cell receptor beta chain originates from a study of PD-1 blockade in classical Hodgkin lymphoma. General study results and limits: Baseline diversity resembling that of newly diagnosed patients was seen in complete responders.

Each patient relapsed following autologous stem cell transplantation, and prior brentuximab vedotin exposure differed. With regard to this clone: Antigen unknown.

Some clones are missing from TCRdb's copy, which holds only in-frame ones; the method was immunoSEQ multiplex PCR. The sample has tens of thousands of clones, 85% to 90% seen once; the top ten hold 7% to 9.5%. The TCR sequence derives from a human donor with classical Hodgkin lymphoma. The material sequenced was peripheral blood mononuclear cells (PBMCs), taken at baseline.

For the CDR3, the DNA is TGTGCCAGCAGCTTAGAATTTAAATCGGGCTCGGCGAACACCGGGGAGCTGTTTTTT. It encodes CASSLEFKSGSANTGELFF. This chain links TRBV11-2 with TRBJ2-2, with D hard to call. Looked up from germline, CDR1 is SGHAT and CDR2 is FQNNGV. The length of the CDR3 is 19 residues. Between the trimmed V and J ends, which lost 0 bases and 0 bases, there was a span of 17 bases.